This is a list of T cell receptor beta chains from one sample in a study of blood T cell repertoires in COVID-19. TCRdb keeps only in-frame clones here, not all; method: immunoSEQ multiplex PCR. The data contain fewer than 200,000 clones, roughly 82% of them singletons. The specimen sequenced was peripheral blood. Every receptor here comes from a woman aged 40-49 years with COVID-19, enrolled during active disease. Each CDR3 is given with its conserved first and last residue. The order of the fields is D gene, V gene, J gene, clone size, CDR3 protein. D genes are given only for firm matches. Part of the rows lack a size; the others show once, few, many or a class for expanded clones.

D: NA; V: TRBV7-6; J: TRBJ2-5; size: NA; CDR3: CASSLAGAVSLQETQYF
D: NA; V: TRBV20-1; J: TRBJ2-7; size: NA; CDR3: CSASSSSTYEQYF
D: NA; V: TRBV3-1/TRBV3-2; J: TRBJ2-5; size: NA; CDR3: CASSPLAGGETQYF
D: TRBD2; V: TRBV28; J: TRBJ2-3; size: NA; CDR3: CASSSYSGRALDTQYF
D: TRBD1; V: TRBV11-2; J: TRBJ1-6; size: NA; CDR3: CASGQGRYNSPLHF
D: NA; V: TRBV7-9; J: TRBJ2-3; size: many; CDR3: CASSSTRQRGDTQYF
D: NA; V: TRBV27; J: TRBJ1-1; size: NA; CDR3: CASSSRGNTEAFF
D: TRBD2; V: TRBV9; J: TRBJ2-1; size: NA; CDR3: CASSVKVAGFGEQFF
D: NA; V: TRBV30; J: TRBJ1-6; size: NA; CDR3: CAWTQNFNSPLHF
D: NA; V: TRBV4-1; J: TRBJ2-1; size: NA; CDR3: CASSRTESSYNEQFF
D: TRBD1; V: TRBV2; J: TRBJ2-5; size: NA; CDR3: CASDRDQETQYF
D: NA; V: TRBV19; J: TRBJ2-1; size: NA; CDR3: CASSYLPGTHTEQFF
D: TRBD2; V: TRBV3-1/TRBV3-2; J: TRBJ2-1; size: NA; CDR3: CASSQLAGVYNEQFF
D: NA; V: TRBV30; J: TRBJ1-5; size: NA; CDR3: CAWSEGGGNQPQHF
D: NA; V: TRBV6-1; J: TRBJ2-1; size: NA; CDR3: CASSEYGSNNNEQFF
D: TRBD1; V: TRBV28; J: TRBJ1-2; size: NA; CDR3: CASSLTPSNQGALDGYTF
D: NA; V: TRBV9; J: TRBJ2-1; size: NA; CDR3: CASSVSVGNEQFF
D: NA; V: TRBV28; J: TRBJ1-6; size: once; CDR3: CASSLARNNSPLHF
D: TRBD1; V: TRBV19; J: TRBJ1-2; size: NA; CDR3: CASSITRGTSNYGYTF
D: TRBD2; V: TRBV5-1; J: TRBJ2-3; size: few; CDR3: CASTTGAGRDTQYF
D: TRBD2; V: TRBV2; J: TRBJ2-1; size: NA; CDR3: CASSELAGAGNEQFF
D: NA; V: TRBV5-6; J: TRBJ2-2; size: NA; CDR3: CASSLSGYTGELFF
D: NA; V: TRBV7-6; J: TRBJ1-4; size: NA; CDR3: CASSRWSATNEKLFF
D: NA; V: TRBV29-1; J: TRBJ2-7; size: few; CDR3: CSVTPGSTAYEQYF
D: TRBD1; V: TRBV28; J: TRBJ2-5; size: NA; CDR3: CASSFQDRGKEETQYF
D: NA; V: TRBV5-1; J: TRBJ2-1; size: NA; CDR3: CASSLNLASSEQFF
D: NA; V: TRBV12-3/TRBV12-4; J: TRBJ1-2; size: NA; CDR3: CASSSEVYGYTF
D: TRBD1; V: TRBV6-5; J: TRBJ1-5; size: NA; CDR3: CASAYRGLGQPQHF
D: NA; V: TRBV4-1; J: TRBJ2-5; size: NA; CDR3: CASSQEPGMETQYF
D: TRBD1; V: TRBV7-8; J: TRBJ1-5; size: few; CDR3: CASSLARGLSQPQHF
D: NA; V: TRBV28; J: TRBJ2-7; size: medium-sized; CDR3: CASSATMGGFEQYF
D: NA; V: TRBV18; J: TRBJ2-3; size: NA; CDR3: CASSPRPAVDTQYF
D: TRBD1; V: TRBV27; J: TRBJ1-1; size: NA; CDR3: CATSGQGGTEAFF
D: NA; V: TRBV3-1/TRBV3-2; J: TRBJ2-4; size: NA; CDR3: CASSRTVSKNIQYF
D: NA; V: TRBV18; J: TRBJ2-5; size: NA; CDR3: CASSPGTGETQYF
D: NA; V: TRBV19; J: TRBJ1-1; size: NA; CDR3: CASSGGEGTEAFF
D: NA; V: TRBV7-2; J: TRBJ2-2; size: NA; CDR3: CASSLLRAGELFF
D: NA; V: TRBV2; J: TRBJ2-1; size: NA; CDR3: CASSTYRINEQFF
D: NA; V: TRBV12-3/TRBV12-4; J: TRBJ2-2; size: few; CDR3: CASRILAGELFF
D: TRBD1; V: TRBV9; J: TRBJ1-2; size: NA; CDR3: CASSVASTGGAYGYTF